This entry concerns a single T cell receptor (beta chain). Its cognate antigen is unknown. This CDR3 region has 15 residues. CDR1 is KGHSH, CDR2 LQKENI, per germline. Germline trimming cut 1 base from V and 0 bases from J; bases unmatched to any gene: 1. The sample is drawn from a study of cytotoxic CD8 clonotypes in ibrutinib-treated CLL. Study background: It was after a median about 12 months of treatment, range 6 to 36, that response samples were taken. Across samples, productive templates numbered a few hundred thousand and productive rearrangements reached about 100,000 on average.

Overall study findings and caveats: Under treatment, the uncommon public clonotypes either contracted or remained stable.

T cells were sequenced at a targeted depth of 1 in 200,000 to 1 in 1 million. Profiled with immunoSEQ multiplex PCR; TCRdb holds only in-frame clones, not every one. Here the sample spans approximately 140,000 clones, roughly 80% being singletons. This TCR was sampled from a human donor with chronic lymphocytic leukemia. The chain employs TRBV18 and TRBJ2-3, with 7 bases fitting TRBD1. Sequenced here: PBMCs, sampled after 12 months of ibrutinib treatment. CDR3 DNA sequence: TGTGCCAGCTCACCACGGGACAGCAGCACAGATACGCAGTATTTT. Protein: CASSPRDSSTDTQYF.